Listed below are T cell receptor beta chains from one sample, sequenced in a study of blood T cell repertoires in COVID-19. The data were produced by immunoSEQ multiplex PCR, yet TCRdb's version contains in-frame clones alone and is incomplete. The sample holds 150,000 to 200,000 clones, roughly 79% seen once. The specimen was peripheral blood. Receptors originate from a woman aged 35 to 49 with COVID-19, enrolled during active disease. Both conserved end residues are part of each CDR3. D genes are given only for firm matches. Expanded clones are given a class, and other clones once, few, many or no size at all.

v_call	j_call	d_call	clone_size	cdr3_nt	cdr3_aa
TRBV2	TRBJ2-3	.	.	TGTGCCATATCTATCCTGAATACGCAGTATTTT	CAISILNTQYF
TRBV6-6	TRBJ2-3	TRBD1	.	TGTGCCAGCAGTTACACAGGGGGCGCCGATACGCAGTATTTT	CASSYTGGADTQYF
TRBV19	TRBJ1-2	.	.	TGTGCCAGTAGTATGTGGGTCAGCGATTATGGCTACACCTTC	CASSMWVSDYGYTF
TRBV19	TRBJ2-1	TRBD2	.	TGTGCCAGTAGTCCCGGGACTACTCCCTACAATGAGCAGTTCTTC	CASSPGTTPYNEQFF
TRBV6-6	TRBJ1-4	.	.	TGTGCCAGCAGCCGGGACTCCCGTCTGGTTGAAAAACTGTTTTTT	CASSRDSRLVEKLFF
TRBV21-1	TRBJ2-1	.	.	TGTGCCAGCAGCAGCTTGTTGGGGCGAAAGCCCTACAATGAGCAGTTCTTC	CASSSLLGRKPYNEQFF
TRBV2	TRBJ1-5	.	once	TGTGCCAGCAGTGAAGAAGGGGTCCGCAATCAGCCCCAGCATTTT	CASSEEGVRNQPQHF
TRBV28	TRBJ1-6	.	.	TGTGCCAGCAGAGACAGTCGGAATTCACCCCTCCACTTT	CASRDSRNSPLHF
TRBV27	TRBJ1-1	TRBD1	few	TGTGCCAGCAACTCGCAGGGGGCAGGAACTGAAGCTTTCTTT	CASNSQGAGTEAFF
TRBV27	TRBJ2-1	TRBD2	.	TGTGCCAGCACCCCTCCGGGACTAGCAGGACTCAATGAGCAGTTCTTC	CASTPPGLAGLNEQFF
TRBV4-2	TRBJ2-5	TRBD2	.	TGTGCCAGCAGCCTCGGGACTAGCGGGTTCCAAGAGACCCAGTACTTC	CASSLGTSGFQETQYF
TRBV5-1	TRBJ2-5	TRBD2	.	TGCGCCAGCAGCACGAATAGCGGGCTGGGGGAGACCCAGTACTTC	CASSTNSGLGETQYF
TRBV30	TRBJ1-2	TRBD1	.	TGTGCCTGGAGCGCCGACAGGGTCTATGGCTACACCTTC	CAWSADRVYGYTF
TRBV18	TRBJ2-1	TRBD2	.	TGTGCCAGCTCACCAACAAGCCCAGCGGGATACAATGAGCAGTTCTTC	CASSPTSPAGYNEQFF
TRBV19	TRBJ1-1	.	.	TGTGCCAGTAGTATACCCGGGTTCCCAAAACGAGAAGCTTTCTTT	CASSIPGFPKREAFF
TRBV3-1/TRBV3-2	TRBJ2-5	.	once	TGTGCCAGCAGAGGACAGCCTAAAGAGACCCAGTACTTC	CASRGQPKETQYF
TRBV11-2	TRBJ2-7	.	.	TGTGCCAGCAGCTTAGTAACAGGCCAATACTACGAGCAGTACTTC	CASSLVTGQYYEQYF
TRBV11-2	TRBJ2-7	.	.	TGTGCCAGCAGCCCCGTAAGTCGGCCGAGGGGACAACCCTACGAGCAGTACTTC	CASSPVSRPRGQPYEQYF
TRBV12-3/TRBV12-4	TRBJ1-2	.	.	TGTGCCAGCAGCTACCCGTCCGGAGGAGGCTACACCTTC	CASSYPSGGGYTF
TRBV4-1	TRBJ1-2	.	once	TGCGCCAGCAGCCAGGCCATCGGGTACTATGGCTACACCTTC	CASSQAIGYYGYTF
TRBV7-9	TRBJ1-1	.	once	TGTGCCAGCAGCCCCGGGGTCAGAAAGAACACTGAAGCTTTCTTT	CASSPGVRKNTEAFF
TRBV11-2	TRBJ2-3	TRBD2	.	TGTGCCAGCTCCTTAGCGGGAGAGTCGGCAGATACGCAGTATTTT	CASSLAGESADTQYF
TRBV5-4	TRBJ2-5	.	.	TGTGCCAGCAGCACCTTACCCGGTAGCCCAAAAGAGACCCAGTACTTC	CASSTLPGSPKETQYF
TRBV12-3/TRBV12-4	TRBJ2-5	.	once	TGTGCCAGCAGTGGCGGGAAGAGAGGGGCCCAGTACTTC	CASSGGKRGAQYF
TRBV6-1	TRBJ2-2	TRBD1	.	TGTGCCAGCAGTGCCATTGCGGCAGGGACAGCCGCGAACACCGGGGAGCTGTTTTTT	CASSAIAAGTAANTGELFF
TRBV15	TRBJ2-5	.	.	TGTGCCACCAGCAGAGCCGGACTACAAGAGACCCAGTACTTC	CATSRAGLQETQYF
TRBV19	TRBJ1-5	.	.	TGTGCCAGTAGTATAGGGGGAGCTATGAATCAGCCCCAGCATTTT	CASSIGGAMNQPQHF